This T cell receptor (beta chain) derives from a study of blood T cell repertoires in COVID-19. Study processing details: Scientists estimated how many nucleated cells there were by amplifying reference gene primers. Only in-frame clones appear in the TCRdb table, and some are missing; sequencing was by immunoSEQ multiplex PCR. That table furnishes V, J and clone size, whereas the DNA furnished D and trimming. The sample lists about 50,000 clones; 90% were seen once. This clonotype was sampled from a human donor in a cohort sampled during active COVID-19. The sequenced sample consisted of peripheral blood.

DNA of the CDR3: TGTGCCAGACAACCGACAGGGAGTAGGGGCTACACCTTC. Translating gives CARQPTGSRGYTF. The J gene is TRBJ1-2, the V gene TRBV21-1; the D call of TRBD1 is as the table states it, not checked on the DNA. TRBV21-1 is a pseudogene. The CDR3 spans 13 residues.